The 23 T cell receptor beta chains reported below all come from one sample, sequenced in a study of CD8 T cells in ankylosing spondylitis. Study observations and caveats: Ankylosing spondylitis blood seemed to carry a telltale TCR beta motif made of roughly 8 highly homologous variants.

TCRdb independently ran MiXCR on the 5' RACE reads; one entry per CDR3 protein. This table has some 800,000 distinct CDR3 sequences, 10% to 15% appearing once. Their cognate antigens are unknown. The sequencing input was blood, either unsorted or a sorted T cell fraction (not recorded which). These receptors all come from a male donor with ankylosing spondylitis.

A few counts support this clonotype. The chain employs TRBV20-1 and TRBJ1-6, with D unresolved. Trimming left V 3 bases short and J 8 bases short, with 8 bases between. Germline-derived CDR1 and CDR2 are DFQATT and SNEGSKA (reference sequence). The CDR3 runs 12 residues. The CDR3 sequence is CSARGIYSPLHF. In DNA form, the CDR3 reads TGCAGTGCTAGGGGCATCTATTCACCCCTCCACTTT.

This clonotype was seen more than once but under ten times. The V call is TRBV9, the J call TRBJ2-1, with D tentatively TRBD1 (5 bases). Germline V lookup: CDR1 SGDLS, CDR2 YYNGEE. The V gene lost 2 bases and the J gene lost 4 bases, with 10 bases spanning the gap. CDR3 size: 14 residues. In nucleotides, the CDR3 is TGTGCCAGCAGCGTTGGGGCACCGTACAATGAGCAGTTCTTC. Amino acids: CASSVGAPYNEQFF.

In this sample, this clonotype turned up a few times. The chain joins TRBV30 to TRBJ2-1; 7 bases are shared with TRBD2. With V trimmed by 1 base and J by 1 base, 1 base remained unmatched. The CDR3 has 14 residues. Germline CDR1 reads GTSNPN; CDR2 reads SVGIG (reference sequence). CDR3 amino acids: CAWSGAGSYNEQFF. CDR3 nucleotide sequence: TGTGCCTGGAGTGGAGCGGGGTCCTACAATGAGCAGTTCTTC.

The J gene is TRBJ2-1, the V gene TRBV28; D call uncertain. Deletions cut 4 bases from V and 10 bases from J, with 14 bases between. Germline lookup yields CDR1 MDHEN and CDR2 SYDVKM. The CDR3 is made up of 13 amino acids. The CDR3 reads CASSSPVATEQFF. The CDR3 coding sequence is TGTGCCAGCAGTTCCCCTGTGGCGACAGAGCAGTTCTTC. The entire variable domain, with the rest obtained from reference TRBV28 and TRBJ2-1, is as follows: DVKVTQSSRYLVKRTGEKVFLECVQDMDHENMFWYRQDPGLGLRLIYFSYDVKMKEKGDIPEGYSVSREKKERFSLILESASTNQTSMYLCASSSPVATEQFFGPGTRLTVL.

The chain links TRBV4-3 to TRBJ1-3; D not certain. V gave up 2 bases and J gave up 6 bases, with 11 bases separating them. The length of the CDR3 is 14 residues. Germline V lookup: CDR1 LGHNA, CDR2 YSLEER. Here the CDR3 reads CASSQQLLANTIYF. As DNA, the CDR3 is TGCGCCAGCAGCCAACAATTGTTAGCAAACACCATATATTTT.

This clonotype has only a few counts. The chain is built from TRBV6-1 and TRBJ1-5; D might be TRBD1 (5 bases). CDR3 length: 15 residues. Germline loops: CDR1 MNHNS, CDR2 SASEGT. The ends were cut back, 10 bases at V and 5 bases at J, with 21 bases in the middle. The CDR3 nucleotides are TGTGCCACCAGGTTCATTGCAGGGTTCGATCAGCCCCAGCATTTT. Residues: CATRFIAGFDQPQHF.

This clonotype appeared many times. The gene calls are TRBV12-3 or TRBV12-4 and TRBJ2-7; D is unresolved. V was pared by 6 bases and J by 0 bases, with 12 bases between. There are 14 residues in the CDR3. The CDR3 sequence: CASRPSGTSYEQYF. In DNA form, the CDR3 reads TGTGCCAGCAGGCCGTCAGGCACCTCCTACGAGCAGTACTTC.

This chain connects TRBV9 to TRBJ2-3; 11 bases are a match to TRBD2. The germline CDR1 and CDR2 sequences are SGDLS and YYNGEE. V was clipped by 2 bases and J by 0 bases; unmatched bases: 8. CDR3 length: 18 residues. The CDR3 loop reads CASSVGGTSGPSTDTQYF. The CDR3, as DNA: TGTGCCAGCAGCGTCGGAGGGACTAGCGGTCCTAGCACAGATACGCAGTATTTT.

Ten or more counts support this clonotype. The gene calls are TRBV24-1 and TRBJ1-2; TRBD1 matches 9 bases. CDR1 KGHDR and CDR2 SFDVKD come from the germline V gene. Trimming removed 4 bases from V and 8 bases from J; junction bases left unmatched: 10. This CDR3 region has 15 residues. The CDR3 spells CATSEAGTGRYGYTF. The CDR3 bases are TGTGCCACCAGTGAGGCCGGGACAGGGAGATACGGCTACACCTTC.

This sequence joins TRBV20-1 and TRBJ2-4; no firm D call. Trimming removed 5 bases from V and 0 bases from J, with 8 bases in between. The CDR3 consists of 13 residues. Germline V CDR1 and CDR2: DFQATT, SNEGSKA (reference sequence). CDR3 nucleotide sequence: TGCAGTGCTGGAGTAATAGCCAAAAACATTCAGTACTTC. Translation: CSAGVIAKNIQYF.

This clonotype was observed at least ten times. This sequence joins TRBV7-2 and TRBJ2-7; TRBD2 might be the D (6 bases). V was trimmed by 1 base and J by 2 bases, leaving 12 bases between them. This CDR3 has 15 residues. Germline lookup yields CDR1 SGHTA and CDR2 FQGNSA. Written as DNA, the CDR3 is TGTGCCAGCAGCTTAGTCGGGGGATCCCCCTACGAGCAGTACTTC. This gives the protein CASSLVGGSPYEQYF.

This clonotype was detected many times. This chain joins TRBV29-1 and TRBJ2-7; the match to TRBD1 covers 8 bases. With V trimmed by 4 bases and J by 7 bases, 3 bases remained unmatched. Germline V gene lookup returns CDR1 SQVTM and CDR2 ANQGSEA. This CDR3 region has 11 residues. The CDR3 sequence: CSVGTGQEQYF. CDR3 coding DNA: TGCAGCGTTGGGACAGGGCAGGAGCAGTACTTC.

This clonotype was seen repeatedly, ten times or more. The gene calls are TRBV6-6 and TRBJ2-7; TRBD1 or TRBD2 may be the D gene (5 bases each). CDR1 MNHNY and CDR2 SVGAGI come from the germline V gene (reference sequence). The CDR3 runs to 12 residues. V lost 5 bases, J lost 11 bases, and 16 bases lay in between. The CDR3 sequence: CASSPGTAREYF. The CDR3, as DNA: TGTGCCAGCAGTCCGGGGACCGCACGCGAGTACTTC.

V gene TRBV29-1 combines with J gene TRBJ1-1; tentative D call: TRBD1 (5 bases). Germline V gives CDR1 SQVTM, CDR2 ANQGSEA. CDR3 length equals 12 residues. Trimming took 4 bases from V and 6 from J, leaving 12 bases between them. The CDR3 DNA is TGCAGCGTTGCTACCGGGGGGTCTGAAGCTTTCTTT. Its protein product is CSVATGGSEAFF.

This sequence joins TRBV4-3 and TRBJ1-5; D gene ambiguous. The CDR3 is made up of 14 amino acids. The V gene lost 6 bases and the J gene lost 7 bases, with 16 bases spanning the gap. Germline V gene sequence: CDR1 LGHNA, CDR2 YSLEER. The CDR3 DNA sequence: TGCGCCAGCAGTCGTTACACGGATCGGCAGCCCCAGCATTTT. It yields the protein CASSRYTDRQPQHF.

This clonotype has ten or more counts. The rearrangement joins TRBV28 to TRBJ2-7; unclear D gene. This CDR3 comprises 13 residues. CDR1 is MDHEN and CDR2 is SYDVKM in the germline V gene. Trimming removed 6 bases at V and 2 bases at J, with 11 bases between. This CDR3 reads CASSELRPYEQYF. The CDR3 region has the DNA TGTGCCAGCAGCGAGCTCCGGCCCTACGAGCAGTACTTC.

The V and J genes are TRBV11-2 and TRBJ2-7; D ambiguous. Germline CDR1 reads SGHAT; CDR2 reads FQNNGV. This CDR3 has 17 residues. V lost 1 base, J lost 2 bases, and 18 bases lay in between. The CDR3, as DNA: TGTGCCAGCAGCTTAGCAGGAAGTCAGGCCTACGCCTACGAGCAGTACTTC. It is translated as CASSLAGSQAYAYEQYF.

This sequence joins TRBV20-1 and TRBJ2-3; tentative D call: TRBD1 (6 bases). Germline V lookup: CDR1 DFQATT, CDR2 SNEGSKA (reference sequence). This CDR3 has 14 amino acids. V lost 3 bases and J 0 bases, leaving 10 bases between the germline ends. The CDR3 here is CSASNRASTDTQYF. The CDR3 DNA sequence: TGCAGTGCTAGCAACAGGGCTAGCACAGATACGCAGTATTTT.

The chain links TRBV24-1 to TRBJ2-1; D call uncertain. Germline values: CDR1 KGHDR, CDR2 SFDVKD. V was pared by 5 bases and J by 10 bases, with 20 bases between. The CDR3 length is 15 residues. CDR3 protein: CATSGQDPSLGEQFF. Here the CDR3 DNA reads TGTGCCACCAGTGGTCAGGACCCCTCCCTCGGGGAGCAGTTCTTC.

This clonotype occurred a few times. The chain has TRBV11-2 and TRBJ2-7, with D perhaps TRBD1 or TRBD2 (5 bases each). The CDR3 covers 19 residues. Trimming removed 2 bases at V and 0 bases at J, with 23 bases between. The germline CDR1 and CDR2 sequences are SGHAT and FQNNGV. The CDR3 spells CASSLLHGTAKLNSYEQYF. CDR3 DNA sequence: TGTGCCAGCAGCTTACTACACGGGACGGCGAAACTGAACTCCTACGAGCAGTACTTC.

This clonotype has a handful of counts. CDR3 nucleotides: TGTGCCAGCAGCTTCGATAATTCACCCCTCCACTTT. Translated: CASSFDNSPLHF. V and J are TRBV7-3 and TRBJ1-6; D ambiguous. The V gene's germline CDR1 is SGHTA and CDR2 FQGTGA. Trimming left V 3 bases short and J 5 bases short, with 2 bases between. This CDR3 is built from 12 residues.

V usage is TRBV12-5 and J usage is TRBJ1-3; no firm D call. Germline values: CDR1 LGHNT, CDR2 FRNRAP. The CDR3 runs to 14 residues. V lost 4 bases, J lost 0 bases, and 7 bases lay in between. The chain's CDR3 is CASGSGSSGNTIYF. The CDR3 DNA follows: TGTGCTAGTGGTTCAGGCAGCTCTGGAAACACCATATATTTT.

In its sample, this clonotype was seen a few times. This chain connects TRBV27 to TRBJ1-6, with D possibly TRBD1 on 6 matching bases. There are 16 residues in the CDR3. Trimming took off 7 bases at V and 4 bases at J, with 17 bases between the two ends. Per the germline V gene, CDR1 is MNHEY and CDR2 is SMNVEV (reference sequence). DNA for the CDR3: TGTGCCAGCACCACCACAGGGAGAGGTTATAATTCACCCCTCCACTTT. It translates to CASTTTGRGYNSPLHF.